Sequencing of this TCR beta chain was carried out in a study of vaccination and CD4 T cells after COVID-19. Study context: As their vaccination, participants received two doses of either BNT162b2 or mRNA-1273 vaccine. Samples taken post-COVID came a median approximately 100 days after diagnosis, ranging from 35 to 161. Post-vaccination specimens were collected at a median of about 66 days following dose two (range 14 to 241).

Trimming pared 2 bases from V and 4 bases from J, leaving 11 bases between. CDR3 size: 14 residues. Germline V lookup: CDR1 SGHTA, CDR2 FQGNSA. As for this clonotype: Its antigen is still unknown.

Treatment here: 10-day PBMC culture with coronavirus spike peptide pools or control peptides (ViraFEST assay). Following culture for about 9 days, CD4+ T cells were isolated by negative selection. Sequencing of DNA taken from cultured CD4+ T cells relied on the Oncomine TCR Beta short-read assay. TCRdb passed the PCR reads through MiXCR, listing each CDR3 protein once. Of approximately 18,000 distinct CDR3 sequences in the sample, roughly 46% were seen once. The receptor was isolated from a human donor who had recovered from COVID-19. The source material was CD4+ T cells from blood, cultured in vitro, sampled after SARS-CoV-2 vaccination. V usage is TRBV7-2 and J usage is TRBJ1-1; D unresolved. The CDR3 sequence: CASSLMREGTEAFF. CDR3 nucleotides: TGTGCCAGCAGCTTAATGAGGGAAGGCACTGAAGCTTTCTTT.